Listed here are 9 T cell receptor beta chains from one sample, sequenced in a study of blood T cells in healthy people across ages. PCR was performed a second time for about 7 to 12 cycles using a sample-barcoded 5' primer and a J-beta primer mix. From the 5' RACE reads, TCRdb called clonotypes with MiXCR, one entry per CDR3 protein. The profile shows almost 300,000 distinct CDR3 sequences, less than 30% of them singletons. The sequenced sample was blood. These receptors all come from a woman in her sixties or seventies in good health.

The rearrangement uses TRBV24-1 and TRBJ2-1; 11 nucleotides align to TRBD2. Germline V lookup: CDR1 KGHDR, CDR2 SFDVKD. This CDR3 contains 16 residues. The V gene end was trimmed by 3 bases and the J gene end by 7 bases; junction bases not matched to a gene: 7. CDR3 protein: CATSDPTSGKRNEQFF. The CDR3 bases are TGTGCCACCAGTGATCCGACTAGCGGGAAGCGAAATGAGCAGTTCTTC.

This clonotype was counted a few times. The chain is built from TRBV18 and TRBJ2-1; unclear D gene. Germline CDR1 reads KGHSH; CDR2 reads LQKENI. CDR3 length: 13 residues. The ends were cut back, 4 bases at V and 8 bases at J, with 12 bases in the middle. This CDR3 is CASSLTVVDEQFF. The CDR3 coding sequence is TGTGCCAGCTCACTCACGGTAGTGGATGAGCAGTTCTTC.

Note on this clonotype: A junction boundary mismatches the germline segment, possibly from a read error. The chain recombines TRBV7-4 with TRBJ1-4; D is possibly TRBD1 (6 bases). CDR1 is SGHVT, CDR2 SQSDAQ, per germline. This CDR3 is 11 amino acids long. CDR3 coding DNA: TGTGCCGGCAGGGGTGGGGTTGAACTGTTTTTT. Amino acids: CAGRGGVELFF.

This clonotype came up a few times. The chain couples TRBV15 to TRBJ2-5; D might be TRBD1 (5 bases). The CDR3 length is 14 residues. Germline V gene sequence: CDR1 LNHNV, CDR2 YYDKDF (reference sequence). Trimming stripped 7 bases from V and 4 bases from J, with 16 bases between. CDR3 DNA sequence: TGTGCCACCACTACAGGCCTCCAGGGAGAGACCCAGTACTTC. Encoded protein: CATTTGLQGETQYF.

This clonotype has just a few counts. The gene calls are TRBV10-3 and TRBJ1-6, with D unclear. Trimming shortened V by 6 bases and J by 7 bases, and 7 bases separated the two germline ends. Germline lookup yields CDR1 ENHRY and CDR2 SYGVKD. The CDR3 has 12 amino acids. The CDR3 loop reads CAISLKNSPLHF. CDR3 DNA: TGTGCCATCAGCCTAAAAAATTCACCCCTCCACTTT.

This clonotype was detected only a few times. The V call is TRBV28, the J call TRBJ2-5; D is undetermined. The CDR3 extends over 14 amino acids. CDR1 and CDR2 from the germline V gene are MDHEN and SYDVKM. V was shortened by 7 bases and J by 5 bases, with 17 bases between the two germline ends. The CDR3 reads CASTARDAFETQYF. DNA of the CDR3: TGTGCCAGCACCGCCCGCGACGCTTTCGAGACCCAGTACTTC.

This clonotype was counted ten times or more. The chain has TRBV11-2 and TRBJ2-5; D is undetermined. CDR3 length equals 13 residues. Deletions cut 5 bases from V and 6 bases from J, with 13 bases between. Germline CDR1 is SGHAT and CDR2 is FQNNGV. The CDR3 sequence is CASSPEPLKTQYF. The DNA for the CDR3 is TGTGCCAGCAGCCCCGAGCCTTTGAAGACCCAGTACTTC.

This clonotype was seen more than once but under ten times. V usage is TRBV7-2 and J usage is TRBJ2-5, with D possibly being TRBD1 or TRBD2 (5 bases each). CDR3 length: 13 amino acids. V lost 3 bases to trimming and J lost 5 bases, with 10 bases between them. Germline loops: CDR1 SGHTA, CDR2 FQGNSA. DNA for the CDR3: TGTGCCAGCAGCTTGTCAGAGGGGGAGACCCAGTACTTC. It specifies CASSLSEGETQYF.

Worth noting for this clonotype: At one end the junction does not follow the germline gene, possibly because of a read error. The chain couples TRBV2 to TRBJ1-4, with 10 bases matching TRBD1. The CDR3 runs 15 residues. CDR1 SNHLY and CDR2 FYNNEI come from the germline V gene. The CDR3 sequence: CASTGQGTSNEKLFF. CDR3 DNA sequence: TGTGCCAGCACGGGACAGGGGACATCTAACGAAAAACTGTTTTTT.